A single sample is the source of the 18 T cell receptor beta chains below, sequenced in a study of blood T cell repertoires in COVID-19. Profiled with immunoSEQ multiplex PCR; TCRdb holds only in-frame clones, not every one. The sample lists fewer than 300,000 clones, around three quarters occurring once. Source material: peripheral blood. The receptor set was obtained from an elderly woman with acute or convalescent COVID-19.

The chain has TRBV5-5 and TRBJ2-1, with 7 bases identical to TRBD1. The length of the CDR3 is 15 residues. The V gene end was trimmed by 0 bases and the J gene end by 2 bases; junction bases not matched to a gene: 2. Germline lookup yields CDR1 SGHKS and CDR2 YYEKEE (reference sequence). CDR3 in amino acids: CASSLGQGAYNEQFF. In DNA, the CDR3 is TGTGCCAGCAGCTTGGGACAGGGTGCCTACAATGAGCAGTTCTTC.

The V and J genes are TRBV6-6 and TRBJ1-1, with D hard to call. From germline, CDR1 is MNHNY and CDR2 SVGAGI (reference sequence). The CDR3 runs 15 residues. V was pared by 2 bases and J by 0 bases, with 10 bases between. The CDR3, as DNA: TGTGCCAGCAGTTACCCCCCTACAGTGAACACTGAAGCTTTCTTT. Amino acids: CASSYPPTVNTEAFF.

The gene calls are TRBV3-1 (or the pseudogene TRBV3-2) and TRBJ1-2, with 10 bases matching TRBD1. V trimming: 4 bases; J trimming: 2 bases; junction bases outside the gene matches: 19. This CDR3 is 20 amino acids long. CDR1 LGHDT and CDR2 YNNKEL come from the germline V gene (reference sequence). The CDR3 DNA reads as TGTGCCAGCAGCCTAAAAGGATACGGACAGGGGGACCATTCAAACTATGGCTACACCTTC. Translated, it gives CASSLKGYGQGDHSNYGYTF.

The chain uses TRBV28 and TRBJ1-6; TRBD1 matches at 7 bases. V shed 5 bases and J 6 bases; nucleotides not matched to a gene: 10. From germline, CDR1 is MDHEN and CDR2 SYDVKM. The length of the CDR3 is 16 residues. Here the CDR3 DNA reads TGTGCCAGCAGTACTACCGGGACAGCTCCTAATTCACCCCTCCACTTT. Residues: CASSTTGTAPNSPLHF.

The chain is built from TRBV13 and TRBJ2-5; a weak D match, TRBD2 (7 bases). Trimming removed 2 bases from V and 5 bases from J, with 18 bases in between. Germline lookup yields CDR1 PRHDT and CDR2 FYEKMQ (reference sequence). The CDR3 is 16 amino acids. The CDR3 nucleotides read TGTGCCAGCAGCTTACTATACGGGGGGCGCGGTGAGACCCAGTACTTC. The encoded protein is CASSLLYGGRGETQYF.

The chain joins TRBV5-4 to TRBJ2-3, with 7 bases aligning to TRBD2. Trimming took 0 bases from V and 5 from J; bases not matched to a gene: 12. The CDR3 length is 17 residues. The germline V gene has CDR1 SGHNT and CDR2 YYREEE (reference sequence). CDR3 sequence reads: CASSLGLAAKVRDTQYF. In nucleotides, the CDR3 is TGTGCCAGCAGCTTGGGCCTAGCGGCTAAGGTGAGAGATACGCAGTATTTT.

There are a few counts of this clone. Germline and junction disagree at one end, which may indicate a read error. The V call is TRBV2, the J call TRBJ2-4; 9 nucleotides line up with TRBD2. Germline lookup yields CDR1 SNHLY and CDR2 FYNNEI. CDR3 size: 15 residues. The CDR3 DNA reads TGTGCCAGCAGTGAGACGGGACTAGCCGAAAACATTCAGTACTTC. As protein: CASSETGLAENIQYF.

This clone occurred a few times. The rearrangement joins TRBV19 to TRBJ2-7; 8 bases line up with TRBD2. The germline V gene encodes CDR1 LNHDA and CDR2 SQIVND (reference sequence). The length of the CDR3 is 15 residues. The ends lost 3 bases at V and 3 bases at J; junction bases unmatched: 7. CDR3: CASSIGTSGLYEQYF. In nucleotides, the CDR3 is TGTGCCAGTAGTATTGGAACTAGCGGCCTCTACGAGCAGTACTTC.

The chain joins TRBV4-1 to TRBJ2-3, with D unresolved. Trimming stripped 0 bases from V and 6 bases from J, with 16 bases between. Germline CDR1 is MGHRA and CDR2 is YSYEKL. This CDR3 region has 16 residues. Written as DNA, the CDR3 is TGCGCCAGCAGCCAAGATAGAGGAACCCGCGGCGATACGCAGTATTTT. It encodes CASSQDRGTRGDTQYF.

The V call is TRBV15, the J call TRBJ1-2; D gene ambiguous. The germline V and J ends were trimmed by 8 bases and 5 bases, with 15 bases remaining between them. CDR1 is LNHNV, CDR2 YYDKDF, per germline (reference sequence). The length of the CDR3 is 13 residues. The DNA for the CDR3 is TGTGCCACCCGTCGCGGTGCAGAATATGGCTACACCTTC. It translates to CATRRGAEYGYTF.

The rearrangement joins TRBV10-3 to TRBJ1-2, with D tentatively TRBD1 (5 bases). Germline CDR1 and CDR2: ENHRY and SYGVKD. The CDR3 has 12 amino acids. Trimming stripped 10 bases from V and 5 bases from J, with 14 bases between. The CDR3 nucleotides are TGTGCCACCGTGGACCCAGGGTATGGCTACACCTTC. Protein sequence: CATVDPGYGYTF.

In nucleotides, the CDR3 is TGTGCCAGCAGTCCCCAATTCGGGACTCTCAGCTCTGGAAACACCATATATTTT. It is translated as CASSPQFGTLSSGNTIYF. The chain carries TRBV6-6 and TRBJ1-3, with D perhaps TRBD1 (5 bases). CDR1 is MNHNY and CDR2 is SVGAGI in the germline V gene (reference sequence). Trimming took 5 bases from V and 0 from J, leaving 20 bases between them. This CDR3 is built from 18 residues.

The chain uses TRBV5-1 and TRBJ2-1; TRBD2 matches at 8 bases. After removal of 3 bases from V and 4 bases from J, the junction contained 12 bases not matched to a gene. The CDR3 runs 17 residues. Per the germline V gene, CDR1 is SGHRS and CDR2 is YFSETQ. The CDR3 bases are TGCGCCAGCAGCTGGACCGCCGGGACTAGGGTATACAATGAGCAGTTCTTC. Protein product: CASSWTAGTRVYNEQFF.

The V call is TRBV5-5, the J call TRBJ1-2; D is possibly TRBD1 (6 bases). Germline V CDR1 and CDR2: SGHKS, YYEKEE (reference sequence). V was pared by 4 bases and J by 2 bases, with 9 bases between. The CDR3 length is 13 residues. The CDR3 coding sequence is TGTGCCAGCAGCCGGGACAAAAACTATGGCTACACCTTC. Its protein product is CASSRDKNYGYTF.

The chain employs TRBV4-1 and TRBJ1-2; D possibly corresponds to TRBD1 (5 bases). The CDR3 has 15 amino acids. Germline CDR1 and CDR2: MGHRA and YSYEKL. The ends were cut back, 6 bases at V and 0 bases at J, with 14 bases in the middle. DNA for the CDR3: TGCGCCAGCAGGCGGGGACCCCTTTCTAACTATGGCTACACCTTC. This sequence encodes CASRRGPLSNYGYTF.

The chain links TRBV19 to TRBJ2-5; D gene ambiguous. CDR3 length: 12 amino acids. Germline assignment: CDR1 LNHDA and CDR2 SQIVND (reference sequence). Trimming removed 3 bases at V and 5 bases at J, with 7 bases between. CDR3 region: CASSIGAETQYF. The CDR3 region has the DNA TGTGCCAGTAGTATTGGTGCGGAGACCCAGTACTTC.

The CDR3 region has the DNA TGCGCCAGCAGCTCATTAGCGGGGTATGAGCAGTTCTTC. This translates into CASSSLAGYEQFF. The chain employs TRBV5-1 and TRBJ2-1; 8 bases align to TRBD2. The CDR3 has 13 amino acids. Per the germline V gene, CDR1 is SGHRS and CDR2 is YFSETQ. With V trimmed by 3 bases and J by 8 bases, 4 bases remained unmatched.

CDR3 coding DNA: TGTGCCAGCAGCGTAGTTCGGGGTAGCTACGAGCAGTACTTC. This translates into CASSVVRGSYEQYF. The chain carries TRBV9 and TRBJ2-7, with a tentative D call TRBD2 (5 bases). Trimming stripped 0 bases from V and 3 bases from J, with 10 bases between. This CDR3 has 14 amino acids. Germline V gives CDR1 SGDLS, CDR2 YYNGEE.